This T cell receptor beta chain appears in the sequencing data of a study of blood T cells in healthy people across ages. Study-wide points: PBMCs that were unsorted prevented a conclusive naive versus antigen-experienced comparison. Investigators viewed diversity estimates from one million T cells as underestimates, the study reported.

Alongside a J-beta primer mix, a sample-barcoded 5' primer served in a second PCR lasting about 7 to 11 cycles. A template-switch adaptor containing 12 random nucleotides labeled each cDNA molecule. TCRdb reprocessed the 5' RACE reads with MiXCR, giving one entry per CDR3 protein. The sample consists of 950,000 to 1,200,000 distinct CDR3 sequences, more than 30% of them appearing once. To note about this clonotype: As yet, its antigen is unknown.

The germline CDR1 and CDR2 sequences are MNHEY and SVGAGI. V was pared by 8 bases and J by 8 bases, with 13 bases between. The CDR3 runs 12 residues. This receptor was identified in a man aged 18 to 30 in good health. The chain carries TRBV6-5 and TRBJ2-1; D remains ambiguous. The sequencing sample was made of blood. DNA of the CDR3: TGTGCCAGCCACCTTAACCCGCATGAGCAGTTCTTC. Its translation is CASHLNPHEQFF.